This T cell receptor (beta chain) was recovered during a study of beta chain features in type 1 diabetes. Study-wide results and limits: Because the template was cDNA, high-expressing cells might be over-represented.

The isolated RNA, all of it, was reverse transcribed, so expressed TCRB transcripts were what got sequenced. Profiled with immunoSEQ multiplex PCR; TCRdb holds only in-frame clones, not every one. The sample lists roughly 150,000 clones; around 10% were seen once. Note on this clone: The antigen is unknown.

CD4+ cells of the naive, central memory, regulatory and stem cell-like memory types were sorted via CD45RO/CCR7/CD25/CD127/CD95/CD27. The V segment lost 7 bases and the J segment 4 bases; nucleotides outside the gene matches: 6. CDR1 and CDR2 from the germline V gene are SQVTM and ANQGSEA. The CDR3 covers 13 residues. The chain carries TRBV29-1 and TRBJ1-4; 7 nucleotides match TRBD1. This TCR derives from a young man in good health. Sequenced: central memory CD4+ T cells from blood. DNA for the CDR3: TGCAGCGCCCGACAGGGTTTTAATGAAAAACTGTTTTTT. Translated: CSARQGFNEKLFF.